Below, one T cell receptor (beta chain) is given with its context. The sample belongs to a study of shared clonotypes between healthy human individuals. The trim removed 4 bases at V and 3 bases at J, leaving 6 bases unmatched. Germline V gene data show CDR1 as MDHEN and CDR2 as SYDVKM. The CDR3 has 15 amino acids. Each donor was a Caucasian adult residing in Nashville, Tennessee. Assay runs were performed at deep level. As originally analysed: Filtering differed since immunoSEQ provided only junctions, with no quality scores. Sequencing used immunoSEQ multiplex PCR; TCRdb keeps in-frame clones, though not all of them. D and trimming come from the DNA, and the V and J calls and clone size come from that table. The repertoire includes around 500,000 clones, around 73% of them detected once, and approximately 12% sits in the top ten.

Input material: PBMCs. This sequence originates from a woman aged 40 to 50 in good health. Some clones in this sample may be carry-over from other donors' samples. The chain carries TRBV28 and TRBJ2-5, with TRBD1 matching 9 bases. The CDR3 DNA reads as TGTGCCAGCAGTTCCCTCCGGACAGGGGAAGAGACCCAGTACTTC. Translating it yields CASSSLRTGEETQYF.